Following are 9 T cell receptor beta chains from one sample sequenced in a study of PD-1 blockade in classical Hodgkin lymphoma. The time point is: cycle 4 day 1 (C4D1), after 6 weeks of nivolumab. Every patient experienced relapse after autologous stem cell transplantation, and brentuximab vedotin exposure varied. Thawed PBMCs yielded CD4+ T cells through magnetic negative selection. Measured with immunoSEQ multiplex PCR; TCRdb has only the in-frame clones, and not every one. The repertoire has 32,000 or so clones, around nine tenths of them found once; the top ten carry 0.3%. The sample was CD4+ T cells from blood, taken before the fourth cycle of nivolumab. The receptors originated from a human donor with classical Hodgkin lymphoma.

The chain is built from TRBV11-3 and TRBJ2-1; no firm D call. Trimming took off 1 base at V and 5 bases at J, with 3 bases between the two ends. The CDR3 sequence is 12 residues long. Looked up from germline, CDR1 is SGHNT and CDR2 is YENEEA. DNA of the CDR3: TGTGCCAGCAGCTTAGTCAACAATGAGCAGTTCTTC. This codes for CASSLVNNEQFF.

The chain is built from TRBV7-8 and TRBJ1-4, with TRBD1 as a possible D gene (6 bases). From germline, CDR1 is SGHVS and CDR2 FQNEAQ. The CDR3 is 15 amino acids. V was trimmed by 2 bases and J by 4 bases, leaving 11 bases between them. The CDR3 nucleotides are TGTGCCAGCAGCTTAAAAGGGGGTCATAATGAAAAACTGTTTTTT. It translates to CASSLKGGHNEKLFF.

This chain joins TRBV21-1 and TRBJ2-7. TRBV21-1 is marked as a pseudogene. The CDR3 extends over 14 amino acids. The CDR3 here is CASSKVGGKYEQYF. In nucleotides, the CDR3 is TGTGCCAGCAGCAAAGTAGGGGGGAAATACGAGCAGTACTTC.

This clone was detected only once. This chain joins TRBV28 and TRBJ1-3; possibly TRBD1 for D (6 bases). Trimming removed 4 bases from V and 1 base from J, with 8 bases in between. This CDR3 has 14 amino acids. In germline, CDR1 is MDHEN, CDR2 SYDVKM. The CDR3 sequence: CASSSQGSGNTIYF. CDR3 in DNA: TGTGCCAGCAGTTCACAGGGATCTGGAAACACCATATATTTT.

The CDR3 DNA follows: TGTGCCAGCAGCCAAAGTCGCCAGAAGAACACTGAAGCTTTCTTT. Translating it yields CASSQSRQKNTEAFF. This sequence joins TRBV4-2 and TRBJ1-1; D ambiguous. The CDR3 is made up of 15 amino acids. V lost 2 bases to trimming and J lost 1 base, with 11 bases between them. Germline values: CDR1 LGHNA, CDR2 YNFKEQ.

The chain joins TRBV6-1 to TRBJ2-7, with 7 bases matching TRBD1. The trim removed 7 bases at V and 0 bases at J, leaving 9 bases unmatched. CDR1 and CDR2 (germline): MNHNS, SASEGT. The CDR3 spans 15 residues. CDR3 protein: CASIMGTVGSYEQYF. In nucleotides, the CDR3 is TGTGCCAGCATCATGGGGACAGTGGGCTCCTACGAGCAGTACTTC.

The chain employs TRBV4-1 and TRBJ2-1; D is perhaps TRBD2 (5 bases). Trimming pared 0 bases from V and 5 bases from J, leaving 17 bases between. The CDR3 runs to 17 residues. The germline gives CDR1 MGHRA, CDR2 YSYEKL. The CDR3 here is CASSQEKERANNNEQFF. CDR3 bases: TGCGCCAGCAGCCAAGAAAAGGAGAGGGCCAACAACAATGAGCAGTTCTTC.

The chain uses TRBV5-1 and TRBJ2-5, with D possibly called TRBD1 or TRBD2 (5 bases each). Germline V gene lookup returns CDR1 SGHRS and CDR2 YFSETQ. CDR3 length: 13 amino acids. The ends were cut back, 3 bases at V and 1 base at J, with 7 bases in the middle. CDR3 region: CASSWDLQETQYF. For the CDR3, the DNA is TGCGCCAGCAGCTGGGACCTCCAAGAGACCCAGTACTTC. The whole variable domain, filled in from reference TRBV5-1 and TRBJ2-5, reads KAGVTQTPRYLIKTRGQQVTLSCSPISGHRSVSWYQQTPGQGLQFLFEYFSETQRNKGNFPGRFSGRQFSNSRSEMNVSTLELGDSALYLCASSWDLQETQYFGPGTRLLVL.

The chain recombines TRBV10-3 with TRBJ1-2; 7 positions agree with TRBD1. Looked up from germline, CDR1 is ENHRY and CDR2 is SYGVKD. The CDR3 has 19 residues. Unmatched junction bases numbered 16, after V lost 2 bases and J lost 1 base. The CDR3: CAISESHGTDLIRNYGYTF. As DNA, the CDR3 is TGTGCCATCAGTGAGAGTCACGGGACAGACCTCATCCGTAACTATGGCTACACCTTC.